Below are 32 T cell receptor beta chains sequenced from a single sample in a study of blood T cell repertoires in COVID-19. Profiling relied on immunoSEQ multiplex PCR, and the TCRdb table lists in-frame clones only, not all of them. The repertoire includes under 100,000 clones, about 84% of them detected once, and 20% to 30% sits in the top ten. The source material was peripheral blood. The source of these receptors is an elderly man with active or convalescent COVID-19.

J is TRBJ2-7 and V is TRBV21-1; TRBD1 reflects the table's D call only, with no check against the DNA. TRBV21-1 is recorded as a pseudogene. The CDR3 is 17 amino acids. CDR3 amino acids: CASSKGTVHLVPYEQYF. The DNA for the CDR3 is TGTGCCAGCAGCAAAGGGACAGTCCATCTCGTCCCCTACGAGCAGTACTTC.

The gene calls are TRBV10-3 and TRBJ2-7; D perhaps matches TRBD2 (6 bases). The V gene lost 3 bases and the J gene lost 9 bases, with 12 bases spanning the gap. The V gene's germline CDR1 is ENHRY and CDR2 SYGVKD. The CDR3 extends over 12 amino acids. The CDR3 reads CAISEPGLTQYF. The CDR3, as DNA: TGTGCCATCAGTGAACCGGGACTGACGCAGTACTTC.

The DNA for the CDR3 is TGCGCCAGCAGCCAAGATACAGGGCACACTGAAGCTTTCTTT. It codes for CASSQDTGHTEAFF. This sequence joins TRBV5-1 and TRBJ1-1, with D tentatively TRBD1 (6 bases). CDR3 length: 14 amino acids. Germline CDR1 and CDR2: SGHRS and YFSETQ. Trimming cost V 4 bases and J 3 bases, with 13 bases left between them.

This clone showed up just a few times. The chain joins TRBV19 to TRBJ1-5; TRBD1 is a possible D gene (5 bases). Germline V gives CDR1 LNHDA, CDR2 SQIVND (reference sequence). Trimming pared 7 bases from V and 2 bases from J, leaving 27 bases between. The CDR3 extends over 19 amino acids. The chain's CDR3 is CASKSSRAGSGGGNQPQHF. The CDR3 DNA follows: TGTGCCAGTAAAAGTTCACGAGCCGGGAGCGGGGGTGGCAATCAGCCCCAGCATTTT.

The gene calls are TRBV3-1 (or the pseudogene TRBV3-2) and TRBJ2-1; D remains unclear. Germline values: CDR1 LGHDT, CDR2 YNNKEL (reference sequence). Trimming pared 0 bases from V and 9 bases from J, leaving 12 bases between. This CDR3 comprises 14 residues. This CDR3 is CASSQDRSLSEQFF. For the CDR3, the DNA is TGTGCCAGCAGCCAAGATCGGAGCCTTAGTGAGCAGTTCTTC.

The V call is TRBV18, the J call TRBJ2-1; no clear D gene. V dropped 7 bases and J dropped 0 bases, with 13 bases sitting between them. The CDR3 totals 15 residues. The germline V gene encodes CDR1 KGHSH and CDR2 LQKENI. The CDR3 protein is CASLHGGSSYNEQFF. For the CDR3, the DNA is TGTGCCAGCTTACACGGCGGTAGCTCCTACAATGAGCAGTTCTTC.

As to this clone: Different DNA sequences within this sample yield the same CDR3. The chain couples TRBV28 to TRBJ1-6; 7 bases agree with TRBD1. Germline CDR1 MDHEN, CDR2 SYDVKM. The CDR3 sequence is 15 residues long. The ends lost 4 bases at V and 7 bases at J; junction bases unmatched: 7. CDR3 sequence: CASSSRGNYNSPLHF. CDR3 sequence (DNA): TGTGCCAGCAGTTCCAGGGGGAACTACAATTCACCCCTCCACTTT.

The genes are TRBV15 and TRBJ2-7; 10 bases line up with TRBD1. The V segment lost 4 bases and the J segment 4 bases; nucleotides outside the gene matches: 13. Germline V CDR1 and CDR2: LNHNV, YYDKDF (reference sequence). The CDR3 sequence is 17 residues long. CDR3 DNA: TGTGCCACCAGCACGAGCTATTTGCGGACAGGGGGATACGAGCAGTACTTC. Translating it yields CATSTSYLRTGGYEQYF. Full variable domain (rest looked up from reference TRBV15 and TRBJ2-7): DAMVIQNPRYQVTQFGKPVTLSCSQTLNHNVMYWYQQKSSQAPKLLFHYYDKDFNNEADTPDNFQSRRPNTSFCFLDIRSPGLGDTAMYLCATSTSYLRTGGYEQYFGPGTRLTVT.

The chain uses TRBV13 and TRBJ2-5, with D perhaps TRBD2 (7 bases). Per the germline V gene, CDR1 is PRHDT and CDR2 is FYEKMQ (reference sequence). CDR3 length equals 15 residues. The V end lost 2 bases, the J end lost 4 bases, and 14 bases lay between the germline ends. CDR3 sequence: CASSLSGGASETQYF. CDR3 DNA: TGTGCCAGCAGCTTAAGTGGGGGGGCCTCAGAGACCCAGTACTTC.

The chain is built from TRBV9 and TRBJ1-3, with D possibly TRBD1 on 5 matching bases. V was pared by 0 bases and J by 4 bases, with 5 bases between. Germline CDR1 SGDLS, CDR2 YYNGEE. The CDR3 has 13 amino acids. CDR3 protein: CASSVEGGNTIYF. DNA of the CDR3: TGTGCCAGCAGCGTAGAGGGGGGAAACACCATATATTTT.

This CDR3 is CASSIHRGNQPQHF. For the CDR3, the DNA is TGTGCCAGTAGTATCCACAGGGGAAATCAGCCCCAGCATTTT. This rearrangement joins TRBV19 to TRBJ1-5; 7 bases fit TRBD1. Germline CDR1 reads LNHDA; CDR2 reads SQIVND (reference sequence). This CDR3 comprises 14 residues. J gave up 4 bases and V 3 bases, and 3 bases lay outside the gene matches.

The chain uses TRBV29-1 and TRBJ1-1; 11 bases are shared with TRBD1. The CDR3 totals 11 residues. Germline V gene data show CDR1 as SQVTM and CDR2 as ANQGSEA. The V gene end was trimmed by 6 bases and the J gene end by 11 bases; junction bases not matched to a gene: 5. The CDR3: CSVGTGGTAFF. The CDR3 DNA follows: TGCAGCGTCGGGACAGGGGGTACCGCTTTCTTT.

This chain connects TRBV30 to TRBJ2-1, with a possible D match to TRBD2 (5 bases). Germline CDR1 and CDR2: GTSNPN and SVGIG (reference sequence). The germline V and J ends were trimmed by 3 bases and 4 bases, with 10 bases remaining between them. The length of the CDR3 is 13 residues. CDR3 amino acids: CAWRSGLYNEQFF. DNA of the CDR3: TGTGCCTGGAGATCGGGGTTGTACAATGAGCAGTTCTTC. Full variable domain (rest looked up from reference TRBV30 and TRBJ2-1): SQTIHQWPATLVQPVGSPLSLECTVEGTSNPNLYWYRQAAGRGLQLLFYSVGIGQISSEVPQNLSASRPQDRQFILSSKKLLLSDSGFYLCAWRSGLYNEQFFGPGTRLTVL.

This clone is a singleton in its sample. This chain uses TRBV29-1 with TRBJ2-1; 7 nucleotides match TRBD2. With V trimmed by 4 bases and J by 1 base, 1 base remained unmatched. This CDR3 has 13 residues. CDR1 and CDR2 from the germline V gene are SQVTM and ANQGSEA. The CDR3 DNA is TGCAGCGTTGGGGGGGGGTCCTACAATGAGCAGTTCTTC. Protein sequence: CSVGGGSYNEQFF.

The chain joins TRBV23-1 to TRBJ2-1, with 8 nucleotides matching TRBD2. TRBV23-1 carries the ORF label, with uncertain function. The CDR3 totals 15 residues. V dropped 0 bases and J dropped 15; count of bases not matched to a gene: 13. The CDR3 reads CASSQSAASGHSRFF. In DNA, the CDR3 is TGCGCCAGCAGTCAATCGGCGGCTAGCGGGCACTCGCGGTTCTTC.

CDR3 sequence reads: CASSQEGTENTEAFF. The DNA for the CDR3 is TGTGCCAGCAGCCAAGAGGGGACAGAGAACACTGAAGCTTTCTTT. V gene TRBV3-1 (or the pseudogene TRBV3-2) combines with J gene TRBJ1-1; 7 positions agree with TRBD1. V shed 0 bases, J shed 1 base, and the junction held 2 bases outside the gene matches. The CDR3 consists of 15 residues. The V gene's germline CDR1 is LGHDT and CDR2 YNNKEL (reference sequence).

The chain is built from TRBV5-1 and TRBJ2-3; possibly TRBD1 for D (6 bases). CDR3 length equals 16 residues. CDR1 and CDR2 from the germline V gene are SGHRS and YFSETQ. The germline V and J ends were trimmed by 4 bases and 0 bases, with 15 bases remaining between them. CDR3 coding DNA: TGCGCCAGCAGCCGGATCCTAGGGGGAAGCACAGATACGCAGTATTTT. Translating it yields CASSRILGGSTDTQYF. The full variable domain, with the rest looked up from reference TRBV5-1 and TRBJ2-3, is KAGVTQTPRYLIKTRGQQVTLSCSPISGHRSVSWYQQTPGQGLQFLFEYFSETQRNKGNFPGRFSGRQFSNSRSEMNVSTLELGDSALYLCASSRILGGSTDTQYFGPGTRLTVL.

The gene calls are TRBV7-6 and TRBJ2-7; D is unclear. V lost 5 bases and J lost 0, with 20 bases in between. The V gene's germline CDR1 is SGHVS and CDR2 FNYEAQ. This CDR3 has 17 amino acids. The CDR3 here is CASSTPPERTASYEQYF. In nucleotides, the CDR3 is TGTGCCAGCAGCACGCCACCTGAAAGAACAGCCTCCTACGAGCAGTACTTC.

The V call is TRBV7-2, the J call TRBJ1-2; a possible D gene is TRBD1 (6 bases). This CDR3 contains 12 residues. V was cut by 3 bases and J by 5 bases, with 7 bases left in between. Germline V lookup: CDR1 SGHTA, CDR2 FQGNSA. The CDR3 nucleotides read TGTGCCAGCAGCTTTACAGGGTATGGCTACACCTTC. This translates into CASSFTGYGYTF. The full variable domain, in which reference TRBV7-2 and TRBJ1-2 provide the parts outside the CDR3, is GAGVSQSPSNKVTEKGKDVELRCDPISGHTALYWYRQSLGQGLEFLIYFQGNSAPDKSGLPSDRFSAERTGGSVSTLTIQRTQQEDSAVYLCASSFTGYGYTFGSGTRLTVV.

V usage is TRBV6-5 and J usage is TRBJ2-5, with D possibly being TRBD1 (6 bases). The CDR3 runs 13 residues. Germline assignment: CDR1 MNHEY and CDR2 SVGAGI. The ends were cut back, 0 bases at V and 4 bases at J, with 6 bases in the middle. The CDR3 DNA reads TGTGCCAGCAGTTACTCAGGGGGAGAGACCCAGTACTTC. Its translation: CASSYSGGETQYF.

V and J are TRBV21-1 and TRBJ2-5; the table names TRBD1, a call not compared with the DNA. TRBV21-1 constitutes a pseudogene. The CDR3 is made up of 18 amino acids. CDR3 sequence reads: CASSKLSVGDRDFETQYF. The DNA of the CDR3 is TGTGCCAGCAGCAAACTGAGCGTCGGTGACAGGGATTTTGAGACCCAGTACTTC.

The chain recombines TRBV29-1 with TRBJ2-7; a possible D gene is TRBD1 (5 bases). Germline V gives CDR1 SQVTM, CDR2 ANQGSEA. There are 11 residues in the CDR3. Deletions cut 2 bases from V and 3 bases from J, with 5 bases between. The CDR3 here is CSVERGYEQYF. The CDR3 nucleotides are TGCAGCGTTGAAAGGGGCTACGAGCAGTACTTC.

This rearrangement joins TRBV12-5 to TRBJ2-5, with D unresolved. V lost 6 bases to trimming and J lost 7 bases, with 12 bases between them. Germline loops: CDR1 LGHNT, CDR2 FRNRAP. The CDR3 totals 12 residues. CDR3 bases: TGTGCTAGTGGCCCTGAGCGCGGGACCCAGTACTTC. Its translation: CASGPERGTQYF.

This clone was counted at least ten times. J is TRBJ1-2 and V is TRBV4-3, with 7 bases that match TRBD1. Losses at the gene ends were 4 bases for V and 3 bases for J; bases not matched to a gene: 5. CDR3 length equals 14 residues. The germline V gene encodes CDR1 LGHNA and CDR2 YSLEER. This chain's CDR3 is CASSLRQGHYGYTF. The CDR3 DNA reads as TGCGCCAGCAGCCTCCGACAGGGCCACTATGGCTACACCTTC.

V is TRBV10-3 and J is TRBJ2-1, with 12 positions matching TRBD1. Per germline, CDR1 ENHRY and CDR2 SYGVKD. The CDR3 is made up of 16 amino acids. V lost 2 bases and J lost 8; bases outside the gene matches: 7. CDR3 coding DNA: TGTGCCATCAGTGAGGCTCCGGGACAGGGGGCCGATGAGCAGTTCTTC. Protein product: CAISEAPGQGADEQFF.

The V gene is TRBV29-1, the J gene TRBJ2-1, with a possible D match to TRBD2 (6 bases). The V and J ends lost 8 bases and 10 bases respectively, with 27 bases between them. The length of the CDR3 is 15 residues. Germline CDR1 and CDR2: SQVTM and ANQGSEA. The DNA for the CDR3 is TGCAGCATGGGGGTAGCGGTGTCCAACGTCGGGGAGCAGTTCTTC. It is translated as CSMGVAVSNVGEQFF.

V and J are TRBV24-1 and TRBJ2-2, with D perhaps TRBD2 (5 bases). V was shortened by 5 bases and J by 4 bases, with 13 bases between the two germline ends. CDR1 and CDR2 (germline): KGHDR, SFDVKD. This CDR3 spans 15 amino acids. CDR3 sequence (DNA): TGTGCCACCAGTGGGCCCAGCGGAGGCACCGGGGAGCTGTTTTTT. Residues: CATSGPSGGTGELFF.

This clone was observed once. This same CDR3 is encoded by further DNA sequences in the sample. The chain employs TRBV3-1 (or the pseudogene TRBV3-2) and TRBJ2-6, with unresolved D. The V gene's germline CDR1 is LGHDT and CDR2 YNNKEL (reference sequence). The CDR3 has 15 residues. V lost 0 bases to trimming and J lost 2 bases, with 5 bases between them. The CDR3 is CASSQDATGANVLTF. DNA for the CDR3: TGTGCCAGCAGCCAAGATGCGACTGGGGCCAACGTCCTGACTTTC.

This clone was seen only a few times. Here the CDR3 reads CASGVGYGYTF. The CDR3, as DNA: TGCGCCTCGGGGGTCGGCTATGGCTACACCTTC. The J gene is TRBJ1-2, the V gene TRBV4-1, with a tentative D call TRBD1 (5 bases). Deletions cut 11 bases from V and 4 bases from J, with 11 bases between. The CDR3 has 11 residues. Germline assignment: CDR1 MGHRA and CDR2 YSYEKL.

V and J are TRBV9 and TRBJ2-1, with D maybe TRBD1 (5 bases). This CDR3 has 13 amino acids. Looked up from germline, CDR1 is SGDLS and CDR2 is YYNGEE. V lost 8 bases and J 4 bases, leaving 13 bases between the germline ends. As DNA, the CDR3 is TGTGCCAGTACAGGTGAGGAGTACAATGAGCAGTTCTTC. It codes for CASTGEEYNEQFF.

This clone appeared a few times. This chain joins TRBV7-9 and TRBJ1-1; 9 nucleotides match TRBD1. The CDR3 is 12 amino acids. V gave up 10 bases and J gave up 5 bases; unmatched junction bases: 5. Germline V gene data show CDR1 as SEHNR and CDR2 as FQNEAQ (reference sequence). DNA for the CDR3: TGTGCCACCCTCGACAGGGGGACTGAAGCTTTCTTT. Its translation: CATLDRGTEAFF. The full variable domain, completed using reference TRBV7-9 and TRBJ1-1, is DTGVSQNPRHKITKRGQNVTFRCDPISEHNRLYWYRQTLGQGPEFLTYFQNEAQLEKSRLLSDRFSAERPKGSFSTLEIQRTEQGDSAMYLCATLDRGTEAFFGQGTRLTVV.

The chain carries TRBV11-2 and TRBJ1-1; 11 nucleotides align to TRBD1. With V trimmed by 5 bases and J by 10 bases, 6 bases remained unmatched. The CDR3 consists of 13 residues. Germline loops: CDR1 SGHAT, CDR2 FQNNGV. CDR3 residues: CASSPDRGLVAFF. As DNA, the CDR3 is TGTGCCAGCAGCCCGGACAGGGGGCTTGTAGCTTTCTTT.